A single sample gave rise to the 4 T cell receptor beta chains below, sequenced in a study of beta chain features in type 1 diabetes. The study, taken as a whole, reports: Shortening that was moderate but significant affected the TCRB CDR3s of Type 1 diabetes patients in all four CD4+ subsets.

Since all of the isolated RNA was reverse transcribed, expressed TCRB transcripts were what got sequenced. Clones were read by immunoSEQ multiplex PCR, and TCRdb kept only the in-frame ones, dropping some. The sample records 600,000 or so clones, around 11% being singletons. No antigen has been identified for these receptors. The material sequenced was naive CD4+ T cells from blood. The receptors shown here come from a young man with type 1 diabetes.

The CDR3 coding sequence is TGTGCCAGCAGTCCGGGTCCCTCCTACGAGCAGTACTTC. Translated: CASSPGPSYEQYF. The V call is TRBV25-1, the J call TRBJ2-7; D ambiguous. The germline V and J ends were trimmed by 5 bases and 0 bases, with 8 bases remaining between them. This CDR3 is built from 13 residues. CDR1 and CDR2 (germline): MGHDK, SYGVNS.

V gene TRBV13 combines with J gene TRBJ2-3, with D possibly being TRBD2 (6 bases). CDR1 and CDR2 from the germline V gene are PRHDT and FYEKMQ (reference sequence). CDR3 length: 17 residues. The V end was cut by 5 bases, the J end by 0 bases, with 18 bases between. The CDR3 DNA reads TGTGCCAGCAGCCCCTATCCCGCGGGGACTAGCACAGATACGCAGTATTTT. It specifies CASSPYPAGTSTDTQYF.

The J gene is TRBJ2-7, the V gene TRBV30, with 7 bases matching TRBD2. J lost 3 bases, V lost 2 bases, and 7 bases had no gene match. Per the germline V gene, CDR1 is GTSNPN and CDR2 is SVGIG (reference sequence). The CDR3 totals 14 residues. The CDR3 loop reads CAWSIGGVIYEQYF. CDR3 DNA sequence: TGTGCCTGGAGTATTGGGGGGGTGATCTACGAGCAGTACTTC.

This clone was recorded a few times. This specimen includes other DNA sequences encoding the same CDR3. The chain has TRBV29-1 and TRBJ2-1, with a possible D match to TRBD2 (7 bases). Germline CDR1 reads SQVTM; CDR2 reads ANQGSEA. This CDR3 is built from 12 residues. With 2 bases removed from V and 10 bases from J, the gap between germline ends came to 12 bases. The CDR3, as DNA: TGCAGCGTTGAATTTAAGGGGGGGGAGCAGTTCTTC. Its translation: CSVEFKGGEQFF.